Sequencing of this T cell receptor beta chain was carried out in a study of breast tumors, draining lymph nodes, adjacent tissues. One entry per CDR3 protein, called by TCRdb with MiXCR from the multiplex PCR reads. The repertoire has some 100,000 distinct CDR3 sequences, 21% of them found once; the top ten carry roughly 1.2%. In this sample, this clonotype turned up many times. Axillary draining lymph nodes of breast cancer patients supplied the node samples. CDR1 SGHNT and CDR2 YYREEE come from the germline V gene (reference sequence). The V end was cut by 0 bases, the J end by 0 bases, with 7 bases between. This CDR3 comprises 15 residues.

The genes are TRBV5-4 and TRBJ2-1; D is uncertain. The TCR originated in a female donor with breast cancer. Some clones in this sample may be carry-over from other donors' samples. The specimen sequenced was axillary lymph node tissue. CDR3 DNA: TGTGCCAGCAGCTTGGATAGCAGCTCCTACAATGAGCAGTTCTTC. Residues: CASSLDSSSYNEQFF.